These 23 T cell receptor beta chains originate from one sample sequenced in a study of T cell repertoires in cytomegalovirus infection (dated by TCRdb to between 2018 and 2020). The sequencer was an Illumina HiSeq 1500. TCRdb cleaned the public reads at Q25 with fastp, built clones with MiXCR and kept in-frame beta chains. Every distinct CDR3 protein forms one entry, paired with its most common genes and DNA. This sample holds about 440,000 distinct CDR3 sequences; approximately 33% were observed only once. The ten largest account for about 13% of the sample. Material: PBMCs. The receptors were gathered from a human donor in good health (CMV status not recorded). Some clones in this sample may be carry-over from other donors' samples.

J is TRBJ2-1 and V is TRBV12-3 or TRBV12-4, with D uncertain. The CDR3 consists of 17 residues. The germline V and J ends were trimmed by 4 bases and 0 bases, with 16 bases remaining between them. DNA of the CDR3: TGTGCCAGCAGTTCGACGACTCTTACCCCCTCCTACAATGAGCAGTTCTTC. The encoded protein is CASSSTTLTPSYNEQFF.

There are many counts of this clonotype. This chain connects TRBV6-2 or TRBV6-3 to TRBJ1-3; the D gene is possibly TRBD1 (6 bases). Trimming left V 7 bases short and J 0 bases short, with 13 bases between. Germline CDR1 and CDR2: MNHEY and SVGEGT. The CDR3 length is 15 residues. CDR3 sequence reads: CASTPGTHSGNTIYF. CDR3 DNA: TGTGCCAGCACCCCCGGGACACACTCTGGAAACACCATATATTTT.

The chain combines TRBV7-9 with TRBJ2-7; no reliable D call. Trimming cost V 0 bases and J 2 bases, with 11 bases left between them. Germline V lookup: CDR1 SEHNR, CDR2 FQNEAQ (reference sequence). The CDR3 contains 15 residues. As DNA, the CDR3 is TGTGCCAGCAGCTTAGCTGGGATTCGCACCTACGAGCAGTACTTC. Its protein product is CASSLAGIRTYEQYF.

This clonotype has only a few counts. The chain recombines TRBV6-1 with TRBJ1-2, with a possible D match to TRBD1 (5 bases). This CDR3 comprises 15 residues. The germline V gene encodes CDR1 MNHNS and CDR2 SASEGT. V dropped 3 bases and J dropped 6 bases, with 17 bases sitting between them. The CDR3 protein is CASSDPGGGAHGYTF. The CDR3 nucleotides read TGTGCCAGCAGTGACCCCGGGGGAGGGGCTCATGGCTACACCTTC.

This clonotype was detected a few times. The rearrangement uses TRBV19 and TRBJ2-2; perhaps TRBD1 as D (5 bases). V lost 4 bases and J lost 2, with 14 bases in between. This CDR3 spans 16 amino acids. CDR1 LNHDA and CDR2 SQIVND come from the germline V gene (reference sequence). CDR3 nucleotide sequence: TGTGCCAGTAGTAAGGACACCCAGTATAACACCGGGGAGCTGTTTTTT. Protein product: CASSKDTQYNTGELFF. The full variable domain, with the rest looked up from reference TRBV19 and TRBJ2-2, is DGGITQSPKYLFRKEGQNVTLSCEQNLNHDAMYWYRQDPGQGLRLIYYSQIVNDFQKGDIAEGYSVSREKKESFPLTVTSAQKNPTAFYLCASSKDTQYNTGELFFGEGSRLTVL.

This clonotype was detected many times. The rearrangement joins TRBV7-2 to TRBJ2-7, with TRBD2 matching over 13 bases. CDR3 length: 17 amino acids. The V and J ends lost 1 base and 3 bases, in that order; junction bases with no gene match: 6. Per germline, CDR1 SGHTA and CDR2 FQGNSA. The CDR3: CASSLVTSGGGSYEQYF. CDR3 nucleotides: TGTGCCAGCAGCTTAGTAACTAGCGGGGGGGGGAGCTACGAGCAGTACTTC. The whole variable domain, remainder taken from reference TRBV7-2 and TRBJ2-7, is GAGVSQSPSNKVTEKGKDVELRCDPISGHTALYWYRQSLGQGLEFLIYFQGNSAPDKSGLPSDRFSAERTGGSVSTLTIQRTQQEDSAVYLCASSLVTSGGGSYEQYFGPGTRLTVT.

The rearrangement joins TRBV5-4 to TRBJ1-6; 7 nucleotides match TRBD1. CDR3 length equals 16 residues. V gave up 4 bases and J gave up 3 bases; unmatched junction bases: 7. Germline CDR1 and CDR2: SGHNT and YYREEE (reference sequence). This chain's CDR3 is CASSRRGLSYNSPLHF. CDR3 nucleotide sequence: TGTGCCAGCAGCCGGAGGGGGCTAAGCTATAATTCACCCCTCCACTTT.

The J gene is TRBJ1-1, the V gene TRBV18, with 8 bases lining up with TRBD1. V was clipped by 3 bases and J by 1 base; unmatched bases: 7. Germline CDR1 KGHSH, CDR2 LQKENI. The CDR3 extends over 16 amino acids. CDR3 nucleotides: TGTGCCAGCTCACCTGGACAGGGATTCGCGAACACTGAAGCTTTCTTT. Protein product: CASSPGQGFANTEAFF.

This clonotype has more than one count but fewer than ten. The CDR3 is CSVLTDGARNEQFF. In DNA, the CDR3 is TGCAGCGTCCTCACGGACGGGGCGCGCAATGAGCAGTTCTTC. V gene TRBV29-1 combines with J gene TRBJ2-1; D tentatively fits TRBD1 or TRBD2 (5 bases each). The CDR3 loop spans 14 amino acids. V shed 6 bases and J shed 6 bases, with 18 bases lying between them. Germline CDR1 is SQVTM and CDR2 is ANQGSEA.

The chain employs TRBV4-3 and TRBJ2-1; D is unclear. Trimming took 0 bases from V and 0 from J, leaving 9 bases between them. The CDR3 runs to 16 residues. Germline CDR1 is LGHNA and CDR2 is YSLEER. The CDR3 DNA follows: TGCGCCAGCAGCCAAGAGTACCGGCGCTCCTACAATGAGCAGTTCTTC. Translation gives CASSQEYRRSYNEQFF.

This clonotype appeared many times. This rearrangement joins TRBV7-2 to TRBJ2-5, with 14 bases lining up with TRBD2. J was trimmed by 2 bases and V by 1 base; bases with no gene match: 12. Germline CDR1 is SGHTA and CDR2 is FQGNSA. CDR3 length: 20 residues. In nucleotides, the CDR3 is TGTGCCAGCAGCTTAGTAACCGGACTAGCGGGGGGACTTAAGCAAGAGACCCAGTACTTC. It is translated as CASSLVTGLAGGLKQETQYF.

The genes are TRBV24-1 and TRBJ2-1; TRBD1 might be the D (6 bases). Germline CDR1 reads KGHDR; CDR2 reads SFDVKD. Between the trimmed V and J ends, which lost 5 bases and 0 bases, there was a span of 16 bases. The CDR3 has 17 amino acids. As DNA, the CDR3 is TGTGCCACCAGTGGGCCCGGACAGACGAGCTCCTACAATGAGCAGTTCTTC. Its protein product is CATSGPGQTSSYNEQFF.

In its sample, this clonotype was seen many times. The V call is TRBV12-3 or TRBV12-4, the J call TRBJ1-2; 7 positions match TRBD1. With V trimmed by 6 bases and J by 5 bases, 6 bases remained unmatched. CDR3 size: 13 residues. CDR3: CASSGTATYGYTF. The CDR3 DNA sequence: TGTGCCAGCAGCGGGACAGCCACTTATGGCTACACCTTC.

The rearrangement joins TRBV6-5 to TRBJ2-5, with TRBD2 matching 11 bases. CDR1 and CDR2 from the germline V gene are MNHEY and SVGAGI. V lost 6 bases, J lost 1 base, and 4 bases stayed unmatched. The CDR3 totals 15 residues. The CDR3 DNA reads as TGTGCCAGCAGGCTGACTAGCGGGGCCCAAGAGACCCAGTACTTC. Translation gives CASRLTSGAQETQYF.

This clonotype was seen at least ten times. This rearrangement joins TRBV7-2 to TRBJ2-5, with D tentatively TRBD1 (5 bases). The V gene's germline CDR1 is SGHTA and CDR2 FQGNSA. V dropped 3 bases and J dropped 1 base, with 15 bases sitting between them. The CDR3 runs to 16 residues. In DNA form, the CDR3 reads TGTGCCAGCAGCTTGATCCCCCTTAGGGGCCAAGAGACCCAGTACTTC. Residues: CASSLIPLRGQETQYF.

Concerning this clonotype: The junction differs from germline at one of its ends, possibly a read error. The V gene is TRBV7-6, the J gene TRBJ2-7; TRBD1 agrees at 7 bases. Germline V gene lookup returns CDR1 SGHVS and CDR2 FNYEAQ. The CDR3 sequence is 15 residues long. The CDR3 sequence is CASSLGTGVTYEKYF. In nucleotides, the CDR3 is TGTGCCAGCAGCTTAGGGACAGGTGTCACCTACGAGAAGTACTTC.

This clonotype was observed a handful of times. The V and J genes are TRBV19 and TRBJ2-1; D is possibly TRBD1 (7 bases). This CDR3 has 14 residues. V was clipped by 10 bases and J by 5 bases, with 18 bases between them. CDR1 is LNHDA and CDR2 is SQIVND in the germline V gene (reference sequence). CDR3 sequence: CATRRGQINNEQFF. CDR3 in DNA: TGTGCCACCAGGCGGGGACAGATCAACAATGAGCAGTTCTTC.

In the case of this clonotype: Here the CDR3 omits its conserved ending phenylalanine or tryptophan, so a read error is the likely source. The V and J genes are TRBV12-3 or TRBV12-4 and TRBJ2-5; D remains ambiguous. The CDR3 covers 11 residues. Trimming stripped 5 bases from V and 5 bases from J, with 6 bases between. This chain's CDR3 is CASSVRETQYC. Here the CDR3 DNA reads TGTGCCAGCAGTGTGAGGGAGACCCAGTACTGC.

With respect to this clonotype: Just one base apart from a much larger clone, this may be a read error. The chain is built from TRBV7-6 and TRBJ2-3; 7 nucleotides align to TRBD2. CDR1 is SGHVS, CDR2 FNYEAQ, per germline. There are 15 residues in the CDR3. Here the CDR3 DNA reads TGTGCCAGCAGCGCCAGCGGGGTAGACACAGATACGCAGTGTTTT. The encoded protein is CASSASGVDTDTQCF.

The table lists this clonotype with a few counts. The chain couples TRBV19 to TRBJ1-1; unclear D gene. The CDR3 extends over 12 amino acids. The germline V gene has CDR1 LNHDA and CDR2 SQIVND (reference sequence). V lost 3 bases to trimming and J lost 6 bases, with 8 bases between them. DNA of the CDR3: TGTGCCAGTAGTATCAGCGGGGCTGAAGCTTTCTTT. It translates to CASSISGAEAFF.

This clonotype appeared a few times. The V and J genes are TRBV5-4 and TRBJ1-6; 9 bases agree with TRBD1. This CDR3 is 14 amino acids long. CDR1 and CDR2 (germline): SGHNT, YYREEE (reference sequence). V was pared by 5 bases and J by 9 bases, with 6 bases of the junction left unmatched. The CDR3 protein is CASSLTGGRSPLHF. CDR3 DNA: TGTGCCAGCAGTTTGACAGGGGGGCGTTCACCCCTCCACTTT.

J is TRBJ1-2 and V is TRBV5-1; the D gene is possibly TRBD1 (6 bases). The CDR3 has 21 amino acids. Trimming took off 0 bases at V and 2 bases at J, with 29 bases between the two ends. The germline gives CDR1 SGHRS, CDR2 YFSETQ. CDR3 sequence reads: CASSLDNSVPNAGGGNYGYTF. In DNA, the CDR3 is TGCGCCAGCAGCTTGGATAACTCCGTTCCTAACGCCGGAGGGGGAAACTATGGCTACACCTTC.

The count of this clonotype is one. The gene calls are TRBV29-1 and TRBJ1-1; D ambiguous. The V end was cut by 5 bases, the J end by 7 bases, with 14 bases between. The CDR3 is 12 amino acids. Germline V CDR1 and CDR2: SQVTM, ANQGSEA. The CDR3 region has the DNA TGCAGCGTTTCATTATTGGGGAATGAAGCTTTCTTT. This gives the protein CSVSLLGNEAFF.